This is a list of T cell receptor beta chains from one sample in a study of Ad26.COV2.S vaccination and SARS-CoV-2 variants. Sequencing used immunoSEQ multiplex PCR; TCRdb keeps in-frame clones, though not all of them. The data show over 200,000 clones, around 89% seen once. Sequences were derived from peripheral blood, sampled in a trial of Ad26.COV2.S vaccine versus placebo. All receptors derive from a person aged 18-60 years who received the Ad26.COV2.S COVID-19 vaccine or a placebo. CDR3s include the opening cysteine and the closing phenylalanine or tryptophan. A D gene is named only where the DNA matches it firmly. For some rows the clone size is stated as once, few or many, or as a class when expanded; others skip it.

.	TRBV7-9	TRBD1	TRBJ2-3	CASSLARQGPDTQYF	TGTGCCAGCAGCTTAGCCCGACAGGGGCCAGATACGCAGTATTTT
.	TRBV7-9	.	TRBJ2-1	CASSLPGLRRDEQFF	TGTGCCAGCAGCTTACCGGGTCTCCGGAGAGATGAGCAGTTCTTC
.	TRBV30	.	TRBJ1-1	CAWIKRNMNTEAFF	TGTGCCTGGATCAAGAGGAACATGAACACTGAAGCTTTCTTT
.	TRBV10-2	TRBD1	TRBJ2-5	CASSYSPGQGAKTQYF	TGCGCCAGCAGCTACTCCCCGGGACAGGGGGCAAAGACCCAGTACTTC
.	TRBV5-1	TRBD1	TRBJ2-1	CASSFDRVGNEQFF	TGCGCCAGCAGCTTCGACAGGGTGGGCAATGAGCAGTTCTTC
.	TRBV4-3	TRBD2	TRBJ2-1	CASSQEKPGLATSSSYNEQFF	TGCGCCAGCAGCCAAGAAAAACCGGGACTAGCGACCTCAAGCTCCTACAATGAGCAGTTCTTC
.	TRBV6-6	.	TRBJ1-3	CASSSGSGNTIYF	TGTGCCAGCAGTTCGGGTTCTGGAAACACCATATATTTT
.	TRBV7-9	TRBD1	TRBJ2-6	CASSRQGGSGANVLTF	TGTGCCAGCAGCCGACAGGGTGGGTCTGGGGCCAACGTCCTGACTTTC
once	TRBV2	.	TRBJ1-1	CASSDLEALNTEAFF	TGTGCCAGCAGCGACTTAGAGGCCCTGAACACTGAAGCTTTCTTT
.	TRBV14	.	TRBJ2-1	CASSQGFVVVYEQFF	TGTGCCAGCAGCCAAGGTTTTGTAGTTGTCTATGAGCAGTTCTTC
.	TRBV29-1	TRBD2	TRBJ2-7	CSARTTSGTYEQYF	TGCAGCGCCAGAACGACTAGCGGGACCTACGAGCAGTACTTC
.	TRBV19	TRBD1	TRBJ2-1	CASSIDEPGTGDSSYNEQFF	TGTGCCAGTAGTATAGATGAGCCCGGGACAGGGGACAGCTCCTACAATGAGCAGTTCTTC
.	TRBV10-3	.	TRBJ2-3	CAISESGHSLERYF	TGTGCCATCAGTGAGTCAGGACACAGTCTCGAGCGGTATTTT
.	TRBV28	TRBD1	TRBJ2-3	CASTTPGQGPDTQYF	TGTGCCAGCACTACTCCGGGACAGGGCCCAGATACGCAGTATTTT
.	TRBV2	TRBD2	TRBJ2-7	CASSEFLAGVGEQYF	TGTGCCAGCAGTGAATTCCTAGCGGGAGTCGGGGAGCAGTACTTC
once	TRBV6-1	.	TRBJ2-7	CASSERTVANEQYF	TGTGCCAGCAGTGAAAGGACGGTAGCCAACGAGCAGTACTTC
.	TRBV28	TRBD2	TRBJ2-5	CASSLTLAARETQYF	TGTGCCAGCAGTTTAACACTAGCGGCCCGTGAGACCCAGTACTTC
few	TRBV12-1	.	TRBJ2-1	CASSFGPSGITHPDNEQFF	TGTGCCAGCAGCTTTGGTCCTAGCGGGATTACCCACCCTGACAATGAGCAGTTCTTC
.	TRBV5-4	TRBD1	TRBJ1-1	CASSFPGGGLRAFF	TGTGCCAGCAGCTTCCCAGGGGGCGGTTTGCGAGCTTTCTTT
.	TRBV7-9	TRBD1	TRBJ1-2	CASSSGIGQGRDGYTF	TGTGCCAGCAGCTCAGGAATCGGACAGGGAAGGGATGGCTACACCTTC
.	TRBV5-4	.	TRBJ2-3	CASSRGGSITDTQYF	TGTGCCAGCAGCCGTGGGGGGTCGATCACAGATACGCAGTATTTT
.	TRBV30	.	TRBJ1-1	CAWSHRALNTEAFF	TGTGCCTGGTCCCACAGGGCGTTGAACACTGAAGCTTTCTTT
once	TRBV30	.	TRBJ2-7	CAWSRQGGQYF	TGTGCCTGGAGTCGACAGGGAGGGCAGTACTTC
.	TRBV19	.	TRBJ2-3	CASSPLGLGTQYF	TGTGCCAGTAGTCCCCTTGGGTTGGGGACGCAGTATTTT
once	TRBV5-4	.	TRBJ2-7	CASSLGGLTYEQYF	TGTGCCAGCAGCTTGGGAGGATTGACTTACGAGCAGTACTTC
.	TRBV5-5	.	TRBJ2-3	CASIPLWFSTDTQYF	TGTGCCAGCATCCCTCTCTGGTTTAGCACAGATACGCAGTATTTT
.	TRBV28	TRBD2	TRBJ2-2	CASRPMPSGGRELFF	TGTGCCAGCAGGCCCATGCCTAGCGGTGGTCGGGAGCTGTTTTTT
once	TRBV6-5	.	TRBJ2-3	CASSSPGSELPQYF	TGTGCCAGCAGTTCGCCGGGGTCCGAATTACCGCAGTATTTT
.	TRBV29-1	.	TRBJ2-7	CSVPAQGSNEQYF	TGCAGCGTTCCCGCCCAGGGGAGCAACGAGCAGTACTTC
.	TRBV3-1/TRBV3-2	TRBD2	TRBJ2-7	CASSPFGTSGSYEQYF	TGTGCCAGCAGCCCTTTCGGGACTAGCGGCTCCTACGAGCAGTACTTC
.	TRBV6-5	TRBD1	TRBJ2-7	CASTGGAGAEQYF	TGTGCCAGTACAGGGGGCGCGGGAGCCGAGCAGTACTTC
.	TRBV7-2	TRBD2	TRBJ2-3	CASSASASGGAGGGDTQYF	TGTGCCAGCAGCGCGTCGGCTAGCGGGGGGGCGGGAGGTGGAGATACGCAGTATTTT
.	TRBV27	.	TRBJ1-3	CASRGQGTGNTIYF	TGTGCCAGCAGGGGGCAGGGAACTGGAAACACCATATATTTT
.	TRBV30	.	TRBJ2-7	CAWRGRGSYEQYF	TGTGCCTGGAGGGGACGGGGGTCCTACGAGCAGTACTTC
.	TRBV4-2	.	TRBJ1-1	CASSPLGDTEAFF	TGTGCCAGCAGTCCCCTGGGGGACACTGAAGCTTTCTTT
.	TRBV7-9	.	TRBJ1-2	CASSLPGTDYGYTF	TGTGCCAGCAGCTTACCCGGGACGGACTATGGCTACACCTTC
.	TRBV15	.	TRBJ2-3	CATSRGLGRPDTQYF	TGTGCCACCAGCAGAGGGCTTGGGAGACCAGATACGCAGTATTTT
.	TRBV29-1	TRBD1	TRBJ1-2	CSVEDARGQPFYGYTF	TGCAGCGTTGAAGATGCACGGGGACAGCCCTTCTATGGCTACACCTTC
.	TRBV30	TRBD1	TRBJ1-4	CAWRGQAGEKLFF	TGTGCCTGGAGGGGACAGGCGGGTGAAAAACTGTTTTTT
.	TRBV6-2/TRBV6-3	.	TRBJ2-7	CASSRNVQGNYEQYF	TGTGCCAGCAGTCGTAACGTGCAGGGGAATTACGAGCAGTACTTC
.	TRBV21-1	.	TRBJ2-2	CASSKVRQGGLFF	TGTGCCAGCAGCAAAGTGAGACAGGGTGGGCTGTTTTTT
.	TRBV20-1	.	TRBJ1-1	CSARRVREAFF	TGCAGTGCTAGAAGGGTAAGGGAAGCTTTCTTT
.	TRBV4-3	TRBD1	TRBJ1-2	CASSQDFGGQGDGYTF	TGCGCCAGCAGCCAAGATTTTGGGGGCCAGGGGGATGGCTACACCTTC
.	TRBV30	.	TRBJ2-1	CAWSEWRAYNEQFF	TGTGCCTGGAGTGAATGGCGGGCCTACAATGAGCAGTTCTTC
.	TRBV5-6	TRBD1	TRBJ1-1	CASTTLDRGTNTEAFF	TGTGCCAGCACCACCCTCGACAGGGGGACCAACACTGAAGCTTTCTTT
.	TRBV7-2	.	TRBJ1-6	CASSLLGRESSPLHF	TGTGCCAGCAGCTTACTCGGCAGGGAAAGTTCACCCCTCCACTTT
.	TRBV3-1/TRBV3-2	.	TRBJ1-2	CASSQDLTGPRGYGYTF	TGTGCCAGCAGCCAAGATCTGACAGGCCCTAGGGGCTATGGCTACACCTTC
.	TRBV28	TRBD1	TRBJ1-1	CASSRQGQGTEAFF	TGTGCCAGCAGTCGACAGGGGCAGGGGACTGAAGCTTTCTTT
.	TRBV19	.	TRBJ2-1	CASSIQIGGGQFF	TGTGCCAGTAGTATCCAAATCGGGGGTGGGCAGTTCTTC
.	TRBV5-1	.	TRBJ2-7	CASSSSGSGRFYEQYF	TGCGCCAGCAGCTCTTCGGGAAGCGGGCGTTTCTACGAGCAGTACTTC
.	TRBV2	.	TRBJ2-1	CASHRRPDEQFF	TGTGCCAGCCATCGACGGCCGGATGAGCAGTTCTTC
once	TRBV7-8	TRBD1	TRBJ2-3	CASSLVGQGFDTQYF	TGTGCCAGCAGCTTAGTGGGACAGGGATTCGATACGCAGTATTTT
.	TRBV19	.	TRBJ1-2	CASSIGTPYGYTF	TGTGCCAGTAGTATCGGGACACCGTATGGCTACACCTTC